This T cell receptor (beta chain) was recovered during a study of T cell responses to AZD1222 COVID-19 vaccine. Study findings and constraints: Rises in breadth and depth of Spike-specific TCRs came after two AZD1222 doses. Nearly half of spike-specific TCRs reportedly target unmutated variant regions. Donors were largely white British and mainly female; clonal diversity was possibly underestimated.

In regard to this clone: The antigen remains unidentified.

Data came from immunoSEQ multiplex PCR; TCRdb stores just in-frame clones and leaves some out. The sample lists under 150,000 clones, approximately 83% occurring once. This CDR3 spans 16 amino acids. V shed 2 bases and J shed 0 bases, with 14 bases lying between them. V and J are TRBV5-3 and TRBJ1-2; weak D call: TRBD1 (5 bases). TRBV5-3 is marked as an open reading frame, function uncertain. The source material was peripheral blood, sampled on day 0 of MenACWY control vaccination. This TCR derives from an adult in good health. This chain's CDR3 is CARSFLSDTSNYGYTF. The CDR3 DNA reads TGTGCCAGAAGCTTTTTATCGGACACGTCTAACTATGGCTACACCTTC.